This TCR beta chain was captured by sequencing in a study of T cell repertoires in aging, cancer and after chemotherapy. A mixed TRB-A/B primer pool amplified rearranged TRB by multiplex touch-down PCR. TCRdb re-called the multiplex PCR reads with MiXCR, one entry per CDR3 protein. The sample yields about 15,000 distinct CDR3 sequences, about 50% seen once. V was clipped by 4 bases and J by 11 bases, with 21 bases between them. The CDR3 length is 16 residues. Germline loops: CDR1 SGHVS, CDR2 FNYEAQ. The template was genomic DNA from peripheral blood, not RNA. V gene TRBV7-6 combines with J gene TRBJ1-6; D is possibly TRBD1 (5 bases). The TCR comes from a human donor in good health. Material for sequencing was blood. CDR3 loop: CASSSLRGLWGPPLHF. For the CDR3, the DNA is TGTGCCAGCAGCTCATTAAGGGGCTTATGGGGTCCACCCCTCCACTTT.